These T cell receptor beta chains were read from a single sample in a study of OX40 agonist ivuxolimab in advanced cancers. The repertoire was sequenced with immunoSEQ multiplex PCR; TCRdb's copy has only in-frame clones and lacks some. The data hold over 95,000 clones, with approximately 95% observed a single time. Source: CD4+ or CD8+ T cells sorted from blood, taken in a trial of the OX40 agonist ivuxolimab. These receptors came from an adult with an advanced solid tumor such as melanoma, head and neck, liver or kidney cancer. Both conserved end residues are part of each CDR3. The D gene is left open where the match is weak. The size field is filled for only some rows; it gives once, few, many or a size class.

j_gene,abundance,d_gene,v_gene,CDR3nt,CDR3aa
TRBJ1-1,NA,NA,TRBV6-1,TGTGCCAGCAGTGGGCGGGGGGGCTGGGACACTGAAGCTTTCTTT,CASSGRGGWDTEAFF
TRBJ1-3,NA,TRBD1,TRBV28,TGTGCCAGTAGGGGAACAGGGGACCGGAACACCATATATTTT,CASRGTGDRNTIYF
TRBJ2-2,NA,NA,TRBV9,TGTGCCAGCAGCGTTTGGGCAGGGAACACCGGGGAGCTGTTTTTT,CASSVWAGNTGELFF
TRBJ2-1,once,NA,TRBV11-2,TGTGCCAGCAGCTTAGATCGTTTGGGTAATGAGCAGTTCTTC,CASSLDRLGNEQFF
TRBJ2-7,NA,NA,TRBV10-1,TGCGCCAGCAGTGAGACCCCAGGGCTTCCCTACGAGCAGTACTTC,CASSETPGLPYEQYF
TRBJ1-5,NA,NA,TRBV4-2,TGTGCCAGCAGCCTAGTTGGGGTTGGACAGCCCCAGCATTTT,CASSLVGVGQPQHF
TRBJ1-2,NA,NA,TRBV20-1,TGCAGTGCCTTTCTCGGCTATGGCTACACCTTC,CSAFLGYGYTF
TRBJ2-3,NA,TRBD2,TRBV7-9,TGTGCCAGCAGCCGCGGCGGGGGGTACCTGAATACGCAGTATTTT,CASSRGGGYLNTQYF
TRBJ1-2,NA,TRBD1,TRBV5-1,TGCGCCAGCAGCGTGTCGCGGGACAGGGGTGAAGGCTACACCTTC,CASSVSRDRGEGYTF
TRBJ2-3,NA,TRBD2,TRBV30,TGTGCCTGGAGTGTTTCGGGGGGTGCAGATACGCAGTATTTT,CAWSVSGGADTQYF
TRBJ1-1,once,NA,TRBV10-1,TGCGCCAGCAGTGAGTTCGGCACTGAAGCTTTCTTT,CASSEFGTEAFF
TRBJ2-7,NA,TRBD2,TRBV28,TGTGCCAGCACTTGGAGCGGGGAAACCTACGAGCAGTACTTC,CASTWSGETYEQYF
TRBJ2-1,NA,NA,TRBV27,TGTGCCAGCAGTGCTTCGAACTCGGGATACAATGAGCAGTTCTTC,CASSASNSGYNEQFF
TRBJ2-7,NA,NA,TRBV7-6,TGTGCCAGCAGCCCGAGCGTCGGGGGGACAGCTACCTACGAGCAGTACTTC,CASSPSVGGTATYEQYF
TRBJ2-5,NA,NA,TRBV7-9,TGTGCCAGCAGATACCTCCTTAGTGGGGACGAAGAGACCCAGTACTTC,CASRYLLSGDEETQYF
TRBJ2-5,NA,NA,TRBV19,TGTGCCAGTAGTCACGGAGAGACCCAGTACTTC,CASSHGETQYF
TRBJ2-7,NA,NA,TRBV5-1,TGCGCCAGCAGCTTGGCAGAGTCGTGGATTACCTACGAGCAGTACTTC,CASSLAESWITYEQYF
TRBJ2-1,NA,TRBD2,TRBV7-3,TGTGCCAGCAGCTCGCCGGGACTAGGTTCGGGTGAGCAGTTCTTC,CASSSPGLGSGEQFF
TRBJ2-7,NA,NA,TRBV4-1,TGCGCCAGCAGCCAAGTCCTCGGGACACCCTCCTACGAGCAGTACTTC,CASSQVLGTPSYEQYF
TRBJ2-7,NA,TRBD1,TRBV27,TGTGCCAGCAGTTTGACAGGGGATCTCTCCTACGAGCAGTACTTC,CASSLTGDLSYEQYF
TRBJ2-7,NA,TRBD2,TRBV5-1,TGCGCCAGCAGCTTGGAGATAGCGGGGGACTACGAGCAGTACTTC,CASSLEIAGDYEQYF
TRBJ2-5,NA,TRBD1,TRBV4-1,TGCGCCAGCAGCCAAGGCACAGGGGACGAGACCCAGTACTTC,CASSQGTGDETQYF
TRBJ2-5,NA,NA,TRBV7-9,TGTGCCAGCAGCTGGGAGGAAGAAGAGACCCAGTACTTC,CASSWEEEETQYF
TRBJ2-3,NA,TRBD2,TRBV27,TGTGCCAGTTATAGCGGGATGCAATCAGATACGCAGTATTTT,CASYSGMQSDTQYF
TRBJ2-7,NA,NA,TRBV19,TGTGCCAGTAGTAATCAGGATTCCTCCTACGAGCAGTACTTC,CASSNQDSSYEQYF
TRBJ2-2,NA,NA,TRBV9,TGTGCCAGCAGCCCAGAGGGGGGTTTGGCCGGGGAGCTGTTTTTT,CASSPEGGLAGELFF
TRBJ1-2,NA,NA,TRBV28,TGTGCCAGCAGTTTGCCCTTCACTAACTATGGCTACACCTTC,CASSLPFTNYGYTF
TRBJ1-1,NA,NA,TRBV19,TGTGCCAGTAGTCCTACGGGTGGGGGAAGCACTGAAGCTTTCTTT,CASSPTGGGSTEAFF
TRBJ1-6,few,NA,TRBV4-2,TGTGCCAGCAGCGTGGAGCCGGAATGGGATTCACCCCTCCACTTT,CASSVEPEWDSPLHF
TRBJ2-7,NA,NA,TRBV28,TGTGCCAGCAGTTTCGGCCTAAAAGATTCCTACGAGCAGTACTTC,CASSFGLKDSYEQYF
TRBJ2-7,NA,TRBD1,TRBV6-5,TGTGCCAGCAGTTCTCGGGACAGGGGGTGGGAGCAGTACTTC,CASSSRDRGWEQYF
TRBJ2-2,once,NA,TRBV6-5,TGTGCCAGCAGTTCGCGTCCCGGGGAGCTGTTTTTT,CASSSRPGELFF
TRBJ2-5,NA,TRBD2,TRBV18,TGTGCCAGCTCGCCCGGGACTAGGAGAGAGACCCAGTACTTC,CASSPGTRRETQYF
TRBJ2-7,NA,NA,TRBV7-8,TGTGCCAGCAGACCTAATATGGTCGACCCTCAAGAGCAGTACTTC,CASRPNMVDPQEQYF
TRBJ1-2,NA,NA,TRBV7-8,TGTGCCAGCAGCTTCGACTGGGAGAGCTACACCTTC,CASSFDWESYTF
TRBJ2-7,NA,NA,TRBV28,TGTGCCAGCAGTTTATTTGGGGACGAGCAGTACTTC,CASSLFGDEQYF
TRBJ2-2,few,NA,TRBV4-3,TGCGCCAGCAGCCAAGACAGGGGGGGGCCCGGGGAGCTGTTTTTT,CASSQDRGGPGELFF
TRBJ1-5,NA,TRBD1,TRBV15,TGTGCCACCAGCAGAGATGTACAGGGGGCCCAGCCCCAGCATTTT,CATSRDVQGAQPQHF
TRBJ2-2,once,NA,TRBV27,TGTGCCAGCAGTTTAGTGGGGACGTATGCGAACACCGGGGAGCTGTTTTTT,CASSLVGTYANTGELFF
TRBJ2-7,NA,TRBD2,TRBV19,TGTGCCAGTAGTGGGGGGGCCTACGAGCAGTACTTC,CASSGGAYEQYF
TRBJ2-5,NA,NA,TRBV29-1,TGCAGCGTTGAAGATTTCTCGGTCCAAGAGACCCAGTACTTC,CSVEDFSVQETQYF
TRBJ2-7,NA,NA,TRBV28,TGTGCCAGCAGTTTAGAGGGGAAATCCTACGAGCAGTACTTC,CASSLEGKSYEQYF
TRBJ2-7,once,NA,TRBV14,TGTGCCAGCAGCCAACAATCCGACGAGCAGTACTTC,CASSQQSDEQYF
TRBJ2-1,NA,NA,TRBV20-1,TGCAGTGCTAGTACCGATGAGCAGTTCTTC,CSASTDEQFF
TRBJ2-7,NA,NA,TRBV4-3,TGCGCCAGCAGCCAAGATATGAGGCACGAGCAGTACTTC,CASSQDMRHEQYF
TRBJ2-3,NA,NA,TRBV27,TGTGCCAGCAGTCCAGGGGGGCTCGTTACAGATACGCAGTATTTT,CASSPGGLVTDTQYF
TRBJ2-7,NA,NA,TRBV5-4,TGTGCCAGCAGCTTGCGAGGCGGCGAGCAGTACTTC,CASSLRGGEQYF
TRBJ1-1,NA,NA,TRBV19,TGTGCCAGTAGCCCCTCGGCGGGCACTGAAGCTTTCTTT,CASSPSAGTEAFF